These T cell receptor beta chains were read from a single sample in a study of identical twins. MiXCR, applied by TCRdb to the 5' RACE reads, yields one record per CDR3 protein. The data show under 300,000 distinct CDR3 sequences, over 12% seen once. Sequenced input: memory (CD45RO+) T cells sorted from blood. These receptors originate from a young woman in good health. Both conserved end residues are part of each CDR3. Each record gives: J gene, V gene, D gene, clone size, CDR3 protein, CDR3 DNA. A D gene is named only where the DNA matches it firmly. The listing skips clone size in some rows; elsewhere it reads once, few, many or a size class.

J: TRBJ2-5; V: TRBV5-1; D: TRBD2; size: many; CDR3: CASSQGLAPRETQYF; DNA: TGCGCCAGCAGCCAAGGACTAGCCCCCCGGGAGACCCAGTACTTC
J: TRBJ1-2; V: TRBV20-1; D: NA; size: few; CDR3: CSARARRSVYTF; DNA: TGCAGTGCCCGGGCCCGGAGGTCGGTCTACACCTTC
J: TRBJ1-1; V: TRBV7-2; D: NA; size: few; CDR3: CASSDQGNTEAFF; DNA: TGTGCCAGCAGCGATCAGGGAAACACTGAAGCTTTCTTT
J: TRBJ2-7; V: TRBV5-1; D: TRBD2; size: NA; CDR3: CASTFQPGGVSSYEQYF; DNA: TGCGCCAGCACATTCCAACCGGGAGGGGTAAGCTCCTACGAGCAGTACTTC
J: TRBJ2-2; V: TRBV7-3; D: NA; size: few; CDR3: CASSLNVGLNTGELFF; DNA: TGTGCCAGCAGCTTAAACGTGGGACTGAACACCGGGGAGCTGTTTTTT
J: TRBJ2-7; V: TRBV3-1; D: NA; size: NA; CDR3: CASSQEGGGYEQYF; DNA: TGTGCCAGCAGCCAAGAGGGGGGTGGGTACGAGCAGTACTTC
J: TRBJ2-7; V: TRBV20-1; D: TRBD1; size: NA; CDR3: CSALGQAGDEQYF; DNA: TGCAGTGCCCTGGGACAGGCCGGGGACGAGCAGTACTTC
J: TRBJ2-4; V: TRBV6-1; D: TRBD2; size: few; CDR3: CASRGYRTSGGVQYF; DNA: TGTGCCAGCAGAGGTTATCGGACTAGCGGAGGGGTTCAGTACTTC
J: TRBJ1-1; V: TRBV11-1; D: NA; size: once; CDR3: CASSLRSGDEAFF; DNA: TGTGCCAGCAGCTTGCGTTCCGGGGATGAAGCTTTCTTT
J: TRBJ2-7; V: TRBV11-3; D: NA; size: few; CDR3: CASSLNPGSGYEQYF; DNA: TGTGCCAGCAGCTTAAATCCAGGGTCAGGGTACGAGCAGTACTTC
J: TRBJ2-2; V: TRBV6-6; D: NA; size: few; CDR3: CASKDDDTGELFF; DNA: TGTGCCAGCAAAGACGATGACACCGGGGAGCTGTTTTTT
J: TRBJ1-4; V: TRBV7-2; D: NA; size: NA; CDR3: CASSLMANEKLFF; DNA: TGTGCCAGCAGCTTGATGGCTAATGAAAAACTGTTTTTT
J: TRBJ2-7; V: TRBV20-1; D: TRBD2; size: NA; CDR3: CSAGGLAGPYEQYF; DNA: TGCAGTGCTGGGGGGCTAGCGGGGCCCTACGAGCAGTACTTC
J: TRBJ2-7; V: TRBV6-5; D: NA; size: few; CDR3: CASSYSRPVGVPYEQYF; DNA: TGTGCCAGCAGTTACTCGAGGCCGGTAGGCGTTCCCTACGAGCAGTACTTC
J: TRBJ2-2; V: TRBV4-3; D: TRBD1; size: NA; CDR3: CASSGRGTGSTGELFF; DNA: TGCGCCAGCAGCGGGCGCGGGACAGGGAGCACCGGGGAGCTGTTTTTT
J: TRBJ2-7; V: TRBV5-1; D: NA; size: many; CDR3: CASSLRLQGYEQYF; DNA: TGCGCCAGCAGCTTGCGGCTGCAGGGCTACGAGCAGTACTTC
J: TRBJ1-2; V: TRBV6-1; D: NA; size: many; CDR3: CASLAPGGYGYTF; DNA: TGTGCCAGCCTTGCTCCCGGAGGCTATGGCTACACCTTC
J: TRBJ2-2; V: TRBV14; D: NA; size: few; CDR3: CASSRFSGVSGELFF; DNA: TGTGCCAGCAGCCGGTTTTCAGGGGTATCCGGGGAGCTGTTTTTT
J: TRBJ2-3; V: TRBV2; D: NA; size: NA; CDR3: CASSAKRTTDTQYF; DNA: TGTGCCAGCAGCGCCAAGAGGACCACAGATACGCAGTATTTT
J: TRBJ2-7; V: TRBV12-3/TRBV12-4; D: NA; size: many; CDR3: CASSARYEQYF; DNA: TGTGCCAGCAGCGCCCGCTACGAGCAGTACTTC
J: TRBJ2-7; V: TRBV10-2; D: TRBD2; size: NA; CDR3: CASSESLAGSYEQYF; DNA: TGCGCCAGCAGTGAGTCTCTAGCGGGTTCCTACGAGCAGTACTTC
J: TRBJ2-7; V: TRBV12-3/TRBV12-4; D: NA; size: NA; CDR3: CASSPDYPPYEQYF; DNA: TGTGCCAGCAGTCCGGACTATCCCCCCTACGAGCAGTACTTC
J: TRBJ2-5; V: TRBV29-1; D: TRBD1; size: NA; CDR3: CSVDRDRGRETQYF; DNA: TGCAGCGTGGATCGGGACAGGGGTCGGGAGACCCAGTACTTC
J: TRBJ2-3; V: TRBV11-2; D: TRBD1; size: few; CDR3: CASSPPGGATQYF; DNA: TGTGCCAGCAGCCCACCAGGGGGCGCCACGCAGTATTTT
J: TRBJ1-1; V: TRBV11-2; D: TRBD1; size: many; CDR3: CASSPEKQGWNTEAFF; DNA: TGTGCCAGCAGCCCCGAAAAACAGGGGTGGAACACTGAAGCTTTCTTT
J: TRBJ2-5; V: TRBV27; D: TRBD2; size: NA; CDR3: CASSLVPSGVQETQYF; DNA: TGTGCCAGCAGTTTAGTCCCTAGCGGGGTTCAAGAGACCCAGTACTTC
J: TRBJ1-5; V: TRBV5-1; D: TRBD1; size: NA; CDR3: CASSSGTEGQPQHF; DNA: TGCGCCAGCAGCTCCGGGACAGAGGGGCAGCCCCAGCATTTT
J: TRBJ2-4; V: TRBV20-1; D: TRBD1; size: few; CDR3: CSAGRDRGPKNIQYF; DNA: TGCAGTGCTGGAAGGGACAGGGGCCCCAAAAACATTCAGTACTTC
J: TRBJ2-1; V: TRBV20-1; D: TRBD2; size: NA; CDR3: CSASSGRARHEQFF; DNA: TGCAGTGCTTCTAGCGGGAGGGCCCGTCATGAGCAGTTCTTC
J: TRBJ2-3; V: TRBV15; D: NA; size: NA; CDR3: CATSLGGAGDTQYF; DNA: TGTGCCACCAGCCTTGGGGGGGCGGGAGATACGCAGTATTTT
J: TRBJ1-6; V: TRBV10-3; D: NA; size: many; CDR3: CAISESTGGSSYNSPLHF; DNA: TGTGCCATCAGTGAGTCGACGGGGGGCAGCTCCTATAATTCACCCCTCCACTTT
J: TRBJ2-7; V: TRBV30; D: NA; size: NA; CDR3: CAWGGGPYEQYF; DNA: TGTGCCTGGGGGGGAGGACCCTACGAGCAGTACTTC
J: TRBJ2-2; V: TRBV7-2; D: NA; size: NA; CDR3: CASSPSIGVITGELFF; DNA: TGTGCCAGCAGCCCGAGCATAGGTGTAATCACCGGGGAGCTGTTTTTT
J: TRBJ2-7; V: TRBV20-1; D: TRBD1; size: NA; CDR3: CSALGQGITYSNEQYF; DNA: TGCAGTGCCCTGGGACAGGGAATCACATACTCGAACGAGCAGTACTTC
J: TRBJ1-1; V: TRBV5-1; D: TRBD1; size: few; CDR3: CASSPGGTGGSEAFF; DNA: TGCGCCAGCAGCCCAGGAGGGACAGGGGGCAGTGAAGCTTTCTTT
J: TRBJ2-5; V: TRBV3-1; D: NA; size: few; CDR3: CASSPQIQPEETQYF; DNA: TGTGCCAGCAGCCCTCAAATCCAACCAGAAGAGACCCAGTACTTC
J: TRBJ1-1; V: TRBV20-1; D: NA; size: NA; CDR3: CSAIEVAAFF; DNA: TGCAGTGCTATAGAAGTCGCGGCTTTCTTT
J: TRBJ1-2; V: TRBV5-4; D: NA; size: few; CDR3: CASSGGPLVYGYTF; DNA: TGTGCCAGCAGCGGGGGACCGTTAGTCTATGGCTACACCTTC
J: TRBJ2-5; V: TRBV11-2; D: TRBD1; size: few; CDR3: CASSPTGGGTQYF; DNA: TGTGCCAGCAGCCCGACAGGGGGCGGGACCCAGTACTTC
J: TRBJ1-5; V: TRBV20-1; D: TRBD1; size: NA; CDR3: CSAIQGPGQPQHF; DNA: TGCAGTGCCATACAGGGGCCCGGGCAGCCCCAGCATTTT
J: TRBJ2-7; V: TRBV5-1; D: NA; size: NA; CDR3: CASSLAVEGDEQYF; DNA: TGCGCCAGCAGCTTGGCCGTGGAAGGGGACGAGCAGTACTTC
J: TRBJ2-5; V: TRBV4-1; D: NA; size: once; CDR3: CASSQVASEETQYF; DNA: TGCGCCAGCAGCCAAGTGGCCAGCGAAGAGACCCAGTACTTC
J: TRBJ1-4; V: TRBV12-3/TRBV12-4; D: NA; size: NA; CDR3: CASKASQHSSNEKLFF; DNA: TGTGCCAGCAAGGCCAGCCAACACTCATCTAATGAAAAACTGTTTTTT